This T cell receptor (beta chain) originates from a study of identifying expanded T cells in peripheral blood. This CDR3 has 13 amino acids. Germline-derived CDR1 and CDR2 are SGHRS and YFSETQ. V shed 3 bases and J 3 bases; nucleotides not matched to a gene: 2. This clone was found a few times. Its antigen is still unknown. Here immunoSEQ multiplex PCR was the method, and the copy in TCRdb shows in-frame clones only, minus some. The sample shows some 70,000 clones, roughly 88% of them seen only once. Regarding the study as a whole: Over two and four weeks, about 17 and 20 clones changed, versus roughly 1.1 between replicates.

This receptor was obtained from a person aged 18 to 70 in good health. The chain links TRBV5-1 to TRBJ2-7; 8 nucleotides line up with TRBD1. The material sequenced was blood. The CDR3 protein is CASSSTGGYEQYF. CDR3 DNA sequence: TGCGCCAGCAGCTCCACAGGGGGCTACGAGCAGTACTTC.